This T cell receptor beta chain came from a study of shared clonotypes between healthy human individuals. Regarding the study as a whole: Non-shared clonotypes were found to have lower generation probabilities than the clonotypes that were shared by all four of the sorted-subset donors.

Points on this clone: Its antigen remains unknown.

The CDR3 is 10 amino acids. The V gene lost 5 bases and the J gene lost 15 bases, with 11 bases spanning the gap. Germline V gene data show CDR1 as MRHNA and CDR2 as SNTAGT. Per the authors' pipeline: In the immunoSEQ data, sequences were junction-only and lacked quality scores, so filtering differed. TCRdb's table, derived via immunoSEQ multiplex PCR, lists solely in-frame clones and lacks some. From that table come the V and J calls and clone size; the DNA was used to work out D and trimming. The sample gives some 350,000 clones, roughly 70% of which show up once; under 13% is in the top ten. This clonotype was obtained from a man aged 25 to 40 in good health. The sample was memory CD4+ T cells sorted from blood. The subset denotes: CD45RA-negative fraction. V is TRBV6-4 and J is TRBJ2-4; D unclear. The CDR3 region is CASSRRLGYF. The CDR3 nucleotides are TGTGCCAGCAGTCGGCGGTTGGGGTACTTC.